This T cell receptor beta chain was found in a study of cytomegalovirus exposure and HLA in healthy donors. The PCR employed 60 Vbeta primers together with 13 Jbeta primers. Using immunoSEQ multiplex PCR, the repertoire was profiled, and TCRdb retains in-frame clones only, with some absent. The table lists around 84,000 clones, around 79% of them singletons, with around 15% in the top ten. There are a few counts of this clone. What it recognizes is unknown. V lost 0 bases to trimming and J lost 0 bases, with 8 bases between them. The V gene's germline CDR1 is LGHNA and CDR2 YSLEER. The CDR3 is made up of 16 amino acids. Nominally healthy donors provided the samples, though records likely missed some immune exposures. Study-wide results and caveats: There were some public TCRs occurring in many donors, but most TCR sequences were rare. In vitro confirmation showed a few CMV-associated chains to be CMV antigen specific. The majority of CMV-associated TCR beta chains were reported as apparently HLA-restricted in a later analysis.

Sequencing input: PBMCs. The chain recombines TRBV4-3 with TRBJ1-4; D is ambiguous. The TCR originated in a human donor in good health. The DNA for the CDR3 is TGCGCCAGCAGCCAAGATTTTCGAGCAACTAATGAAAAACTGTTTTTT. Its protein product is CASSQDFRATNEKLFF.